This TCR beta chain emerged from a study of identical twins. Points from the study as a whole: Invariant populations such as MAIT and iNKT cells could partly muddle zero-insertion analyses.

Looked up from germline, CDR1 is MGHDK and CDR2 is SYGVNS. This CDR3 is built from 14 residues. The V segment lost 6 bases and the J segment 6 bases; nucleotides outside the gene matches: 8. This clonotype was seen a handful of times. The target antigen is unknown. TCRdb reprocessed the 5' RACE reads via MiXCR and lists one record per CDR3 protein. The repertoire includes about 240,000 distinct CDR3 sequences, over 9.5% of them detected once, and about 9% sits in the top ten. The sequence came from a man in his fifties in good health. The V call is TRBV25-1, the J call TRBJ1-1; 9 bases are a match to TRBD1. Sequencing input: memory T cells sorted from blood. CDR3 sequence: CASRQQGAGAEAFF. The CDR3 DNA sequence: TGTGCCAGCAGGCAACAGGGGGCGGGGGCTGAAGCTTTCTTT.